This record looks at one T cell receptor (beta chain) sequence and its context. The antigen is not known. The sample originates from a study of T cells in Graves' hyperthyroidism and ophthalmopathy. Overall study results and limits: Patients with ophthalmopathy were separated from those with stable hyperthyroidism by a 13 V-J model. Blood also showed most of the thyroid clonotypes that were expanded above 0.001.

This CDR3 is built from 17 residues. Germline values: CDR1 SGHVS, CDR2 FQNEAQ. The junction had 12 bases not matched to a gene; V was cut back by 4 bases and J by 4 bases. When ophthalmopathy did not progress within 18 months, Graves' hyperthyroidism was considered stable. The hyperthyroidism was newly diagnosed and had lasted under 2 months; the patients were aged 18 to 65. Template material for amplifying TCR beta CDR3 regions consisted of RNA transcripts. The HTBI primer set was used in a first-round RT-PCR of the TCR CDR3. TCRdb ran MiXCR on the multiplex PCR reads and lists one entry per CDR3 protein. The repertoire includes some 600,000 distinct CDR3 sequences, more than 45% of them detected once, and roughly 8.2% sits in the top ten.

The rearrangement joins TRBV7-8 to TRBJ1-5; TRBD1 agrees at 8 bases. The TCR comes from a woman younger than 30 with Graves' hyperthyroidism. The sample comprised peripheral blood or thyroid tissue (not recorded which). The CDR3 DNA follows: TGTGCCAGCAGCTCTTCCGCCCGACAGGGGATTAATCAGCCCCAGCATTTT. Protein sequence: CASSSSARQGINQPQHF.